This T cell receptor beta chain was sequenced in a study of OX40 agonist ivuxolimab in advanced cancers. Overall study: The drug used for patients, ivuxolimab, was an agonistic anti-OX40 (CD134) antibody.

Libraries were prepared by immunoSEQ multiplex PCR; TCRdb keeps only in-frame clonotypes and omits some of them. The sample has tens of thousands of clones; around nine tenths are singletons. Germline lookup yields CDR1 SGHRS and CDR2 YFSETQ. CDR3 length: 11 residues. This chain uses TRBV5-1 with TRBJ2-5; possibly TRBD2 for D (5 bases). The better agreement between TRBJ2-7 and the DNA end casts doubt on the J call. The source of this sequence is an adult with an advanced solid tumor such as melanoma, head and neck, liver or kidney cancer. The material was CD4+ or CD8+ T cells sorted from blood, obtained in a trial of the OX40 agonist ivuxolimab. The CDR3 sequence is CASSDGGEQYF. For the CDR3, the DNA is TGCGCCAGCAGCGACGGAGGCGAGCAGTACTTC.